The 7 T cell receptor beta chains below all came from one sample that was sequenced in a study of T cell responses to AZD1222 COVID-19 vaccine. The data were produced by immunoSEQ multiplex PCR, yet TCRdb's version contains in-frame clones alone and is incomplete. Here the sample spans 84,000 or so clones, about nine tenths being singletons. The sample was peripheral blood, taken 28 days after the second AZD1222 dose. These receptors were collected from an adult who received the AZD1222 COVID-19 vaccine.

This chain joins TRBV24-1 and TRBJ1-4; weak D call: TRBD1 (5 bases). Germline assignment: CDR1 KGHDR and CDR2 SFDVKD. The CDR3 spans 15 residues. With 7 bases removed from V and 4 bases from J, the gap between germline ends came to 15 bases. CDR3 loop: CATSDGRQGNEKLFF. The CDR3 coding sequence is TGTGCCACCAGCGATGGTCGGCAGGGTAATGAAAAACTGTTTTTT.

J is TRBJ2-2 and V is TRBV30, with TRBD1 matching 8 bases. The germline CDR1 and CDR2 sequences are GTSNPN and SVGIG (reference sequence). J lost 4 bases, V lost 1 base, and 5 bases had no gene match. The CDR3 has 15 amino acids. The DNA for the CDR3 is TGTGCCTGGAGTGCCGCAGGGGGCTTCACCGGGGAGCTGTTTTTT. This gives the protein CAWSAAGGFTGELFF.

The chain couples TRBV6-5 to TRBJ1-4; maybe TRBD1 (6 bases). CDR1 is MNHEY, CDR2 SVGAGI, per germline. V lost 0 bases and J lost 7, with 9 bases in between. The CDR3 totals 14 residues. The CDR3 DNA sequence: TGTGCCAGCAGTTACTCGAAGGGGGGTGAAAAACTGTTTTTT. Protein product: CASSYSKGGEKLFF.

The rearrangement joins TRBV20-1 to TRBJ1-4; D not certain. Germline lookup yields CDR1 DFQATT and CDR2 SNEGSKA (reference sequence). This CDR3 is 11 amino acids long. The germline V and J ends were trimmed by 0 bases and 4 bases, with 0 bases remaining between them. The CDR3 spells CSARDNEKLFF. In nucleotides, the CDR3 is TGCAGTGCTAGAGATAATGAAAAACTGTTTTTT.

The V and J genes are TRBV4-3 and TRBJ1-4; D is unclear. Trimming removed 8 bases at V and 2 bases at J, with 6 bases between. Germline assignment: CDR1 LGHNA and CDR2 YSLEER. The CDR3 runs to 12 residues. The CDR3 DNA reads TGCGCCAGCGGACGGACTAATGAAAAACTGTTTTTT. As protein: CASGRTNEKLFF.

The rearrangement joins TRBV7-8 to TRBJ2-7; no clear D gene. Germline V gene lookup returns CDR1 SGHVS and CDR2 FQNEAQ. The CDR3 contains 15 residues. The V end was cut by 7 bases, the J end by 4 bases, with 20 bases between. CDR3 nucleotide sequence: TGTGCCAGCACACTCCAGGACCCGCAATTATACGAGCAGTACTTC. It translates to CASTLQDPQLYEQYF.

This sequence joins TRBV2 and TRBJ1-6; 7 nucleotides match TRBD1. CDR1 SNHLY and CDR2 FYNNEI come from the germline V gene. The CDR3 is 15 residues long. Germline trimming cut 9 bases from V and 14 bases from J; bases unmatched to any gene: 19. The CDR3 region is CARETGLTSGFALHF. CDR3 nucleotide sequence: TGTGCCAGAGAGACAGGGTTAACCTCGGGGTTCGCCCTCCACTTT.